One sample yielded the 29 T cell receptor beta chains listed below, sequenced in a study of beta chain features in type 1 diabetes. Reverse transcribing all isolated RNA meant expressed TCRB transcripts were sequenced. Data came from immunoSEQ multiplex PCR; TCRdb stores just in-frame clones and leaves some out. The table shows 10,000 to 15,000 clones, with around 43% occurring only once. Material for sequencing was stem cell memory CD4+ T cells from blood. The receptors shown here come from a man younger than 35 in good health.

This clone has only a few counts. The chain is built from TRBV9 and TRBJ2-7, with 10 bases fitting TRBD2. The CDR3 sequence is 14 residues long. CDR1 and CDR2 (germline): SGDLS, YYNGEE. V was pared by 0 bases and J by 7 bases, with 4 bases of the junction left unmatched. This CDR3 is CASSVVSSGGEQYF. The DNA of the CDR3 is TGTGCCAGCAGCGTAGTTTCTAGCGGGGGAGAGCAGTACTTC.

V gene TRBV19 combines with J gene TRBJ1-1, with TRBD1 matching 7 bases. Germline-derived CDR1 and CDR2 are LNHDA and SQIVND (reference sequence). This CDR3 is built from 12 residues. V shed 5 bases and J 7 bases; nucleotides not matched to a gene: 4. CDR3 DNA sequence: TGTGCCAGTAGTCCTCGGACAGGTGAAGCTTTCTTT. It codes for CASSPRTGEAFF. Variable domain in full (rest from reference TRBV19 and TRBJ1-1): DGGITQSPKYLFRKEGQNVTLSCEQNLNHDAMYWYRQDPGQGLRLIYYSQIVNDFQKGDIAEGYSVSREKKESFPLTVTSAQKNPTAFYLCASSPRTGEAFFGQGTRLTVV.

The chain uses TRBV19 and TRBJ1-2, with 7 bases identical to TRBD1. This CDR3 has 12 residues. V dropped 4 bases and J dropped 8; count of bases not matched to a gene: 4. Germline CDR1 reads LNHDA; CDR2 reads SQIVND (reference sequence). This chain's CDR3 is CASSNRGNGYTF. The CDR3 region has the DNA TGTGCCAGTAGTAACAGGGGTAACGGCTACACCTTC.

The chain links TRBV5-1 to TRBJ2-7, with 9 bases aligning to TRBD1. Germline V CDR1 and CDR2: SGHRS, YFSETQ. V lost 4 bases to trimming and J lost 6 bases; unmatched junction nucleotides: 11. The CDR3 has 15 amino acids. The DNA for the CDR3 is TGCGCCAGCAGCGAACAGGGGGCTGTAGTCGGCGAGCAGTACTTC. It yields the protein CASSEQGAVVGEQYF.

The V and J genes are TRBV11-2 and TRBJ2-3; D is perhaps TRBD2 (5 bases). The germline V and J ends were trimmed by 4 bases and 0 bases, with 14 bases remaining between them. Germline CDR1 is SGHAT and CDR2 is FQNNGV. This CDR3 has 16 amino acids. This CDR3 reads CASSSETRSSTDTQYF. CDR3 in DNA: TGTGCCAGCAGCTCCGAAACTAGATCTAGCACAGATACGCAGTATTTT.

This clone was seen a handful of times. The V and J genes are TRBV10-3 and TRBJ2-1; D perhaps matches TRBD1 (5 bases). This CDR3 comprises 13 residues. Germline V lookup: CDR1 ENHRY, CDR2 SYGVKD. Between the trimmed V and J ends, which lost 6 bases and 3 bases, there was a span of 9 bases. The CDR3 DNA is TGTGCCATCAGGGCCGACAGCTACAATGAGCAGTTCTTC. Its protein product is CAIRADSYNEQFF.

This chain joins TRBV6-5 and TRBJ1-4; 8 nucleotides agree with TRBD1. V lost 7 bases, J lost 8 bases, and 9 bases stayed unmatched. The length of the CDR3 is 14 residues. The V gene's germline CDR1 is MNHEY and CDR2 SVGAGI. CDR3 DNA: TGTGCCAGCACCGGACAGGGATCGGGGGAAAAACTGTTTTTT. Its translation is CASTGQGSGEKLFF.

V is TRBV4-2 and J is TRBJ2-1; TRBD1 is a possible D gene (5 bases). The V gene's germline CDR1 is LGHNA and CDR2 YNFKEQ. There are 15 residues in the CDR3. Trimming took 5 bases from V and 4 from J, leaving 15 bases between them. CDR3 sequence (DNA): TGTGCCAGCAGCTCCATGGTTAGGGGTTACAATGAGCAGTTCTTC. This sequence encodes CASSSMVRGYNEQFF.

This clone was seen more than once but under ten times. The chain's CDR3 is CASSPTGENTEAFF. The CDR3, as DNA: TGTGCCAGCAGCCCGACGGGGGAAAACACTGAAGCTTTCTTT. The chain recombines TRBV5-4 with TRBJ1-1, with TRBD1 as a possible D gene (5 bases). This CDR3 contains 14 residues. The ends were cut back, 4 bases at V and 2 bases at J, with 12 bases in the middle. CDR1 and CDR2 (germline): SGHNT, YYREEE (reference sequence).

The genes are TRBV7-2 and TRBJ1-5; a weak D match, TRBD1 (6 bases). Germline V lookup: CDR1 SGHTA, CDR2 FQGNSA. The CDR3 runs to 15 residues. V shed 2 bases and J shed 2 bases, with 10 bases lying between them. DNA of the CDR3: TGTGCCAGCAGCTTATGGAGACAGGGCAATCAGCCCCAGCATTTT. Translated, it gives CASSLWRQGNQPQHF.

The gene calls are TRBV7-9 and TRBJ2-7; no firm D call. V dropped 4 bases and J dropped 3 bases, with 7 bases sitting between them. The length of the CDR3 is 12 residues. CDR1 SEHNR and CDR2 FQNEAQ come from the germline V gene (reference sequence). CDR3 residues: CASSWPSYEQYF. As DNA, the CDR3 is TGTGCCAGCAGCTGGCCCAGCTACGAGCAGTACTTC.

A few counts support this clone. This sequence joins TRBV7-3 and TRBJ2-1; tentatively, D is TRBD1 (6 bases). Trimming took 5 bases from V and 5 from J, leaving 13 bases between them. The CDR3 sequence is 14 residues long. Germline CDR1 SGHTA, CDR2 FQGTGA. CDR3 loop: CASSLGWGHNEQFF. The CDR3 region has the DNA TGTGCCAGCAGCCTAGGGTGGGGGCACAATGAGCAGTTCTTC.

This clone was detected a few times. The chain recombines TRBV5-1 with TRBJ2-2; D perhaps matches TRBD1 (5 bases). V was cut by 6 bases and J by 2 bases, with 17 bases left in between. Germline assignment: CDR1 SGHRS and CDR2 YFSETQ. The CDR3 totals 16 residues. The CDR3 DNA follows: TGCGCCAGCAAAAGGGGTATTGAAAGAAACACCGGGGAGCTGTTTTTT. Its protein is CASKRGIERNTGELFF.

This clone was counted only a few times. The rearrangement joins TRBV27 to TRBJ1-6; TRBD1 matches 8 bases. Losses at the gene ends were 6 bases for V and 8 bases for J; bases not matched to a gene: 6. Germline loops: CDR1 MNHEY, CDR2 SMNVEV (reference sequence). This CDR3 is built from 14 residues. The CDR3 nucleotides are TGTGCCAGCAGCCCCGGGACAGGCGATTCACCCCTCCACTTT. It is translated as CASSPGTGDSPLHF.

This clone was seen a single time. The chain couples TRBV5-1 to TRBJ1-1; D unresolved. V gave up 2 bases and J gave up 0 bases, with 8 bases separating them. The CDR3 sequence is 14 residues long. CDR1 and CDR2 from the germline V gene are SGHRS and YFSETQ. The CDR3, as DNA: TGCGCCAGCAGCTTACTGTCCTTGAACACTGAAGCTTTCTTT. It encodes CASSLLSLNTEAFF.

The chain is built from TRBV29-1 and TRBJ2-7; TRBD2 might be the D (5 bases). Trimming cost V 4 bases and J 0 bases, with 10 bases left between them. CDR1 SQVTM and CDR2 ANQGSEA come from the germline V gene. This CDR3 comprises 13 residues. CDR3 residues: CSVARDSSYEQYF. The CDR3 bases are TGCAGCGTTGCCCGGGATAGCTCCTACGAGCAGTACTTC.

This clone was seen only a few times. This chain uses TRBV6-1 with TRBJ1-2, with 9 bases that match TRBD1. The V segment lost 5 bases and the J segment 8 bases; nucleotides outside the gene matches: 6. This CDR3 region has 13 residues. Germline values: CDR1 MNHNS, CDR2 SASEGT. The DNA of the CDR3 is TGTGCCAGCAGTCAGTGGACAGGGGACGGCTACACCTTC. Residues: CASSQWTGDGYTF.

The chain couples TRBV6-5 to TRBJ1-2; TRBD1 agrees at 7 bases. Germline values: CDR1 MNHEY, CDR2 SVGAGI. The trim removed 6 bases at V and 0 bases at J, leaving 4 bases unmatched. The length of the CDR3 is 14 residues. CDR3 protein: CASSVGGSNYGYTF. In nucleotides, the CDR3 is TGTGCCAGCAGCGTAGGGGGCTCTAACTATGGCTACACCTTC.

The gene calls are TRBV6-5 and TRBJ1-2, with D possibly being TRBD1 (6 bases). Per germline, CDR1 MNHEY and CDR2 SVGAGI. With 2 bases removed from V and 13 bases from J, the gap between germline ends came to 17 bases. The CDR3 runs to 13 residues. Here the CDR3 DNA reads TGTGCCAGCAGTTACCGGGACCGGGGGGCCGTCACCTTC. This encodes CASSYRDRGAVTF.

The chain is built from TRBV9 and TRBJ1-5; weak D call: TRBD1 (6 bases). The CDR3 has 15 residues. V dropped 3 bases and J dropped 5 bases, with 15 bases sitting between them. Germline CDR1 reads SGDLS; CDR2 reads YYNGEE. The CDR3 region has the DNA TGTGCCAGCAGCGAGGGGGACCGGACGTATCAGCCCCAGCATTTT. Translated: CASSEGDRTYQPQHF.

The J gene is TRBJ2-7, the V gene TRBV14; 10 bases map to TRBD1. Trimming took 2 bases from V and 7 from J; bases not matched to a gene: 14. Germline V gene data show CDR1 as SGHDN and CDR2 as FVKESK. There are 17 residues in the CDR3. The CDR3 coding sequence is TGTGCCAGCAGCCAAACACGACCGGGACAGGGGACGCTAGAGCAGTACTTC. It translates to CASSQTRPGQGTLEQYF.

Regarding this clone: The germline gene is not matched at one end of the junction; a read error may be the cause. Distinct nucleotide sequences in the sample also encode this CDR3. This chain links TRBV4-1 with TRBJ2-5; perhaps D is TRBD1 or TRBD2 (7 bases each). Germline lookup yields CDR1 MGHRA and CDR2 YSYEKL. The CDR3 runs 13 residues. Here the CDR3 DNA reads TGCGCTAGCAGCGGGGACAGTCAAGAGACCCAGTACTTC. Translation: CASSGDSQETQYF.

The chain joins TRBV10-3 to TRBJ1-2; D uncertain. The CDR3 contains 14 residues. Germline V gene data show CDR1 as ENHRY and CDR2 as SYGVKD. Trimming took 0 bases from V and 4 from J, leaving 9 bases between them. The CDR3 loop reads CAISESQVPYGYTF. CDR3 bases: TGTGCCATCAGTGAGTCTCAGGTGCCCTATGGCTACACCTTC.

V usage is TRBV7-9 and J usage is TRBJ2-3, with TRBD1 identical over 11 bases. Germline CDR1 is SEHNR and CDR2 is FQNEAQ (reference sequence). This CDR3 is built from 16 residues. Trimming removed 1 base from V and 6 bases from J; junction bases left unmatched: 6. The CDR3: CASSLGDRGFGDTQYF. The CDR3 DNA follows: TGTGCCAGCAGCTTAGGGGACAGGGGGTTCGGTGATACGCAGTATTTT.

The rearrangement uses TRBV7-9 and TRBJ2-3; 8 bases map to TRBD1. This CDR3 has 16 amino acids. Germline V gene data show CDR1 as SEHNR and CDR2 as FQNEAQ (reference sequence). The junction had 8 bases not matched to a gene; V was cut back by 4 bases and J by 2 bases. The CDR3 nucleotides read TGTGCCAGCAGCTCCCAGGGGGCACGATTCACAGATACGCAGTATTTT. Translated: CASSSQGARFTDTQYF.

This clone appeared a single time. CDR3: CASSRNQGNQPQHF. The CDR3, as DNA: TGTGCCAGCTCACGCAACCAGGGAAATCAGCCCCAGCATTTT. The chain combines TRBV18 with TRBJ1-5; D is perhaps TRBD1 (5 bases). The germline gives CDR1 KGHSH, CDR2 LQKENI. V was clipped by 4 bases and J by 4 bases, with 11 bases between them. The CDR3 loop spans 14 amino acids.

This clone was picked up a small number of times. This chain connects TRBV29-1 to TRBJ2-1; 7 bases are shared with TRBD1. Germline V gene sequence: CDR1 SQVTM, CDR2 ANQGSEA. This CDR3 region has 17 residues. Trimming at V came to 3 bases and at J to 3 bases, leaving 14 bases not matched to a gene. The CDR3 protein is CSVDRLISAGGYNEQFF. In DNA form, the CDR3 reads TGCAGCGTTGATCGGTTAATTTCGGCAGGGGGCTACAATGAGCAGTTCTTC.

The CDR3 DNA is TGTGCCTGGAGTCCGGGACATTACACCGGGGAGCTGTTTTTT. Protein product: CAWSPGHYTGELFF. The chain uses TRBV30 and TRBJ2-2, with TRBD1 as a possible D gene (6 bases). V was cut by 2 bases and J by 3 bases, with 10 bases left in between. This CDR3 has 14 amino acids. Per the germline V gene, CDR1 is GTSNPN and CDR2 is SVGIG (reference sequence). The variable domain in full, completed from reference TRBV30 and TRBJ2-2, reads SQTIHQWPATLVQPVGSPLSLECTVEGTSNPNLYWYRQAAGRGLQLLFYSVGIGQISSEVPQNLSASRPQDRQFILSSKKLLLSDSGFYLCAWSPGHYTGELFFGEGSRLTVL.

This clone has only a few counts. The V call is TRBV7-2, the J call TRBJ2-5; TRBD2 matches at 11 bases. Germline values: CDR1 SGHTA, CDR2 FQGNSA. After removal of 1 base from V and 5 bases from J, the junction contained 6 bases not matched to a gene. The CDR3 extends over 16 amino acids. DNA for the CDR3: TGTGCCAGCAGCTTAGGGCTAGCGGGGGGTTCGGAGACCCAGTACTTC. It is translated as CASSLGLAGGSETQYF.